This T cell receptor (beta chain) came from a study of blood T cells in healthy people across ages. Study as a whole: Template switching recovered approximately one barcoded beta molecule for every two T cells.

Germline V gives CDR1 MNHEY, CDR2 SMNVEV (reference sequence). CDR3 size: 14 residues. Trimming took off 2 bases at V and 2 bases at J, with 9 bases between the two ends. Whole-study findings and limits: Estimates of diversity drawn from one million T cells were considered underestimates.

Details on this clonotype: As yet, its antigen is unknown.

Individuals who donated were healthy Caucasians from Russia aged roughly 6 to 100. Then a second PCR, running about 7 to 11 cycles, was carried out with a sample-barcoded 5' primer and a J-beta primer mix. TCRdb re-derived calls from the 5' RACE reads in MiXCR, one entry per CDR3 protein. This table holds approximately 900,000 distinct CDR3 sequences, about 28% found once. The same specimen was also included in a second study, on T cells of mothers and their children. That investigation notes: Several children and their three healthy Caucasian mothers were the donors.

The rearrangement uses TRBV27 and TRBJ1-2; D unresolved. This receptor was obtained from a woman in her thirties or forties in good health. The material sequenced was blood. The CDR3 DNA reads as TGTGCCAGCAGTTTAAGGTCCCAGAACTATGGCTACACCTTC. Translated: CASSLRSQNYGYTF.